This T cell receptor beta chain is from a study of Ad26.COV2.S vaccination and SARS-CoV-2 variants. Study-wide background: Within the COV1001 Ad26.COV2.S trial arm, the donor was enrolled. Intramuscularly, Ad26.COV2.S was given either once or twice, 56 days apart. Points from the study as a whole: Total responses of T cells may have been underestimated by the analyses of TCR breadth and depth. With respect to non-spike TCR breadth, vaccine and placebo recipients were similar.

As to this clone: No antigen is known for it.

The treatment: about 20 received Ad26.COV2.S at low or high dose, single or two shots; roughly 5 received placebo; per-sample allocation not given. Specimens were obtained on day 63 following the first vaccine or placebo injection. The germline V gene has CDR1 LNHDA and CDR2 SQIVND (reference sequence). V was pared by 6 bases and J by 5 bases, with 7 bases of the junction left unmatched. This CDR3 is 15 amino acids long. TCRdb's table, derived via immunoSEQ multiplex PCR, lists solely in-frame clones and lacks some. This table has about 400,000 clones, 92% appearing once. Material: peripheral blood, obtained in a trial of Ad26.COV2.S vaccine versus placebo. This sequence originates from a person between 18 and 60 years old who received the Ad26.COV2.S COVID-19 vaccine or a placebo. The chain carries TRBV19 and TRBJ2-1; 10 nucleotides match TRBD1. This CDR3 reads CASSPGQGVNNEQFF. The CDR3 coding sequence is TGTGCCAGTAGCCCAGGACAGGGGGTAAACAATGAGCAGTTCTTC.